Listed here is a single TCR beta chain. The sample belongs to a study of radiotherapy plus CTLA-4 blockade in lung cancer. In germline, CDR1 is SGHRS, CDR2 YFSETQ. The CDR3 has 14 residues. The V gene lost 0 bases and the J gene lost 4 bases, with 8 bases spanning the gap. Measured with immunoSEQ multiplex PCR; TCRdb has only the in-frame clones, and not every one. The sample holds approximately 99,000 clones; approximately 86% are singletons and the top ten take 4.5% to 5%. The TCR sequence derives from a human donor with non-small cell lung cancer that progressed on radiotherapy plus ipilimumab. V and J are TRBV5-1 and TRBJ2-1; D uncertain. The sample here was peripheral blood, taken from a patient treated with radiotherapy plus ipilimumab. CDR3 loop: CASSLGGRYNEQFF. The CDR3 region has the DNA TGCGCCAGCAGCTTGGGGGGTCGTTACAATGAGCAGTTCTTC.